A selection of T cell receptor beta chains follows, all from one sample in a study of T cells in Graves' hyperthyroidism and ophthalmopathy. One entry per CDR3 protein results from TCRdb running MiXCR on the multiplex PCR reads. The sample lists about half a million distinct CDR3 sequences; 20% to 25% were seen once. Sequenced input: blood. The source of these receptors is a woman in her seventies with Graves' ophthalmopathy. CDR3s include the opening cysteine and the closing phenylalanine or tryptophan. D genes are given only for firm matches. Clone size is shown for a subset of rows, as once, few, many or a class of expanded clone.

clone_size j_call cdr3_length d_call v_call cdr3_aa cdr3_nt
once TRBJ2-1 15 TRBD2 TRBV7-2 CASSLVLAGWSEQFF TGTGCCAGCAGCTTAGTACTAGCGGGATGGAGTGAGCAGTTCTTC
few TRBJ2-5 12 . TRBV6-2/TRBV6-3 CASSSEPETQYF TGTGCCAGCAGTTCTGAACCGGAGACCCAGTACTTC
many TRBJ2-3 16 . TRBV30 CAWSYSSGGGTDTQYF TGTGCCTGGAGTTACAGCAGTGGTGGGGGAACAGATACGCAGTATTTT
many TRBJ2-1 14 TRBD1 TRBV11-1 CASRADRGLDEQFF TGTGCCAGCAGGGCGGACAGGGGTTTGGATGAGCAGTTCTTC
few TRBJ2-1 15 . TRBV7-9 CASSLLSAEYNEQFF TGTGCCAGCAGCTTACTTTCAGCGGAGTACAATGAGCAGTTCTTC
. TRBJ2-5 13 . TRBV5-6 CASSPGTGETQYF TGTGCCAGCAGCCCCGGGACCGGAGAGACCCAGTACTTC
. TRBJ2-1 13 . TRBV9 CASSVGPNNEQFF TGTGCCAGCAGCGTAGGACCCAACAATGAGCAGTTCTTC
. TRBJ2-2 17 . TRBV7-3 CASSLEAVAVNTGELFF TGTGCCAGCAGCTTAGAAGCTGTGGCCGTGAACACCGGGGAGCTGTTTTTT
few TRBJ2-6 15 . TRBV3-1 CASSQDGTGANVLTF TGTGCCAGCAGCCAAGACGGCACTGGGGCCAACGTCCTGACTTTC
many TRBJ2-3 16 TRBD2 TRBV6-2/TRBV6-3 CASSYVTGGPADTQYF TGTGCCAGCAGTTATGTCACGGGAGGGCCTGCAGATACGCAGTATTTT
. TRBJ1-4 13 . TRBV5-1 CASSFSGGEKLFF TGCGCCAGCAGCTTCTCGGGGGGCGAAAAACTGTTTTTT
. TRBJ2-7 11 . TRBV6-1 CASPGRLKQYF TGTGCCAGCCCGGGACGCCTAAAGCAGTACTTC
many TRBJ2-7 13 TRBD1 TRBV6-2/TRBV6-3 CASRGTVSYEQYF TGTGCCAGCAGAGGGACAGTCTCCTACGAGCAGTACTTC
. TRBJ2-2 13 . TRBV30 CAWRLPRTGELFF TGTGCCTGGAGACTCCCCAGGACCGGGGAGCTGTTTTTT
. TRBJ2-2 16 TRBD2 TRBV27 CASSPSGRINTGELFF TGTGCCAGCAGCCCTAGCGGGAGGATCAACACCGGGGAGCTGTTTTTT
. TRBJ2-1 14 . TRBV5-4 CASSLYGSYNEQFF TGTGCCAGCAGCTTGTACGGCTCCTACAATGAGCAGTTCTTC
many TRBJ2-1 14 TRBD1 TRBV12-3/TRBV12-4 CASSTGTGTNEQFF TGTGCCAGCAGTACCGGGACAGGGACCAATGAGCAGTTCTTC
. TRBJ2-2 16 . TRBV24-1 CATSGQSAGFTGELFF TGTGCCACCAGTGGGCAATCGGCAGGGTTCACCGGGGAGCTGTTTTTT
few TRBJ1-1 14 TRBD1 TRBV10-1 CASSEGQGRTEAFF TGCGCCAGCAGTGAAGGACAGGGCAGGACTGAAGCTTTCTTT
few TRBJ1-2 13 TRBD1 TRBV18 CASSRNDRAGYTF TGTGCCAGCTCCCGAAACGACAGGGCTGGCTACACCTTC
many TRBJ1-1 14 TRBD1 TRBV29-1 CSAGQGRANTEAFF TGCAGCGCCGGACAGGGAAGGGCGAACACTGAAGCTTTCTTT
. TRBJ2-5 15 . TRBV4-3 CASSPKVGGYETQYF TGCGCCAGCAGTCCGAAGGTCGGTGGGTATGAGACCCAGTACTTC
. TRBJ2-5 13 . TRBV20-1 CSARPSFRETQYF TGCAGTGCTAGACCCAGTTTTAGAGAGACCCAGTACTTC
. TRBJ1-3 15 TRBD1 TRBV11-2 CASSLVGGAGNTIYF TGTGCCAGCAGCTTAGTAGGGGGCGCAGGAAACACCATATATTTT
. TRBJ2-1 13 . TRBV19 CATRRQANNEQFF TGTGCCACTAGGCGACAGGCAAACAATGAGCAGTTCTTC
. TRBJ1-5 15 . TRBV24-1 CATSPPGGSNQPQHF TGTGCCACCAGTCCTCCCGGGGGGAGCAATCAGCCCCAGCATTTT
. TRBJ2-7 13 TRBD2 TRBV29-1 CSGGLAGVSEQYF TGCAGCGGCGGACTAGCGGGAGTATCTGAGCAGTACTTC
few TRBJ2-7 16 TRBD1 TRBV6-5 CASSYSESGQGYEQYF TGTGCCAGCAGTTACTCGGAATCGGGACAGGGGTACGAGCAGTACTTC
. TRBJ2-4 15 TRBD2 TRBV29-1 CSVLLASTTKNIQYF TGCAGCGTACTACTAGCGTCTACCACCAAAAACATTCAGTACTTC
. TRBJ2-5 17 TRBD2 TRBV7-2 CASSSQGLAGGRETQYF TGTGCCAGCAGCTCCCAAGGACTAGCGGGAGGTCGCGAGACCCAGTACTTC
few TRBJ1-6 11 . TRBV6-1 CASSGNSPLHF TGTGCCAGCAGCGGGAATTCACCCCTCCACTTT
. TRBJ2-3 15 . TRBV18 CASPPGTFSTDTQYF TGTGCCAGCCCTCCCGGGACTTTTAGCACAGATACGCAGTATTTT
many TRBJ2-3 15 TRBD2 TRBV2 CASSHPGGEWATQYF TGTGCCAGCAGTCATCCGGGGGGGGAATGGGCTACGCAGTATTTT